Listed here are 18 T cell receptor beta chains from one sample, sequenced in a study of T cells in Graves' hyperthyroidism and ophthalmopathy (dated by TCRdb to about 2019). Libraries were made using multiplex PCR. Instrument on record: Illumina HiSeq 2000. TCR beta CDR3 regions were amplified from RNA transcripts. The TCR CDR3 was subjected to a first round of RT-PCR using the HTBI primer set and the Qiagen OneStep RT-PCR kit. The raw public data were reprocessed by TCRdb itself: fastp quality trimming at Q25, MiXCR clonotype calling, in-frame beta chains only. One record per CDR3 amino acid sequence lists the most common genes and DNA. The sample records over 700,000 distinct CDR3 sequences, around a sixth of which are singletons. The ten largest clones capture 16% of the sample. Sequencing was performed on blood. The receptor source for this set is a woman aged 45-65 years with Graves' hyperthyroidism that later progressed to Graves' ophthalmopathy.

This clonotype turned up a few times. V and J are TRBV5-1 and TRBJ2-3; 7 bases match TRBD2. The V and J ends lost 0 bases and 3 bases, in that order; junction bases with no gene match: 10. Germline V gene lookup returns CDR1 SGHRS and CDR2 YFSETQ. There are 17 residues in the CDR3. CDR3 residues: CASSLGVAGPPTDTQYF. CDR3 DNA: TGCGCCAGCAGCTTGGGAGTAGCGGGCCCTCCTACAGATACGCAGTATTTT.

The CDR3 here is CASSPRNSPLTGELFF. Written as DNA, the CDR3 is TGTGCCAGCAGCCCCCGGAATAGTCCCCTCACCGGGGAGCTGTTTTTT. The chain uses TRBV9 and TRBJ2-2; D call uncertain. The V gene's germline CDR1 is SGDLS and CDR2 YYNGEE. V lost 4 bases and J lost 4, with 17 bases in between. CDR3 length: 16 amino acids.

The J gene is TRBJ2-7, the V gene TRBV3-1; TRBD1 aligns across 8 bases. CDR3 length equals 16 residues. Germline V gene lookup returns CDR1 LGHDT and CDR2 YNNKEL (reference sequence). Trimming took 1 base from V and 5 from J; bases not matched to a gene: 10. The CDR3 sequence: CASSQGTGTGRDEQYF. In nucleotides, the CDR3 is TGTGCCAGCAGCCAAGGGACCGGGACAGGAAGGGACGAGCAGTACTTC.

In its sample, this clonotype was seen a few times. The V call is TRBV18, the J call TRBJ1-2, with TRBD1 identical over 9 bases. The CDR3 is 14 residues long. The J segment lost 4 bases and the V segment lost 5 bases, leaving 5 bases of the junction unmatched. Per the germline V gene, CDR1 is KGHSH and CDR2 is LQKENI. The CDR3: CASSSSDRGYGYTF. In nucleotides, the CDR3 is TGTGCCAGCTCATCGTCGGACAGGGGCTATGGCTACACCTTC.

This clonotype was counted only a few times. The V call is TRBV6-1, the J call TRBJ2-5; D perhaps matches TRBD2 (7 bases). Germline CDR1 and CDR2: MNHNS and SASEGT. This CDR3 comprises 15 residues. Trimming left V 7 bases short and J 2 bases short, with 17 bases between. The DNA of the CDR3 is TGTGCCAGCATCAGGGGAGGGACTCCTCAAGAGACCCAGTACTTC. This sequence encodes CASIRGGTPQETQYF.

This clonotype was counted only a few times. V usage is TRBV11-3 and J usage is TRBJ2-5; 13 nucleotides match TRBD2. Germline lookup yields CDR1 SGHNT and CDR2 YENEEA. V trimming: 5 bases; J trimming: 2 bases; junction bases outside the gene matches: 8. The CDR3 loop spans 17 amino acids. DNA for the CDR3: TGTGCCAGCAGCCGTCGGACTAGCGGGGGAGTACAAGAGACCCAGTACTTC. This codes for CASSRRTSGGVQETQYF.

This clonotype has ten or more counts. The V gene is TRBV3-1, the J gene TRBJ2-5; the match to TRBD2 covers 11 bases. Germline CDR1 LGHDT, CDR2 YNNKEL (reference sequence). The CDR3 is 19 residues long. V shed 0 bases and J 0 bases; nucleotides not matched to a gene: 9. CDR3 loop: CASSQDLPSGGMYQETQYF. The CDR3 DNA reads TGTGCCAGCAGCCAAGATCTACCTAGCGGGGGGATGTACCAAGAGACCCAGTACTTC.

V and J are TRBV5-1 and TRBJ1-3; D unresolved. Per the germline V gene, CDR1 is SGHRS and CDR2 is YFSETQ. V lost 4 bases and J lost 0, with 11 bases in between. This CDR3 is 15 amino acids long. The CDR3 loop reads CASSPRPSSGNTIYF. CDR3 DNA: TGCGCCAGCAGCCCCAGACCCAGCTCTGGAAACACCATATATTTT.

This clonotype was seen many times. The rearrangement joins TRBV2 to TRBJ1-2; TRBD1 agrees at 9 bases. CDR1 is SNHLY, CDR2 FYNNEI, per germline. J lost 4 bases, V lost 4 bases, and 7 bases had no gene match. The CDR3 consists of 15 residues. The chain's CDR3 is CASSAGQGEGYGYTF. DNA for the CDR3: TGTGCCAGCAGTGCGGGACAGGGAGAAGGCTATGGCTACACCTTC. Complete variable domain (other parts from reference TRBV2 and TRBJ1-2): EPEVTQTPSHQVTQMGQEVILRCVPISNHLYFYWYRQILGQKVEFLVSFYNNEISEKSEIFDDQFSVERPDGSNFTLKIRSTKLEDSAMYFCASSAGQGEGYGYTFGSGTRLTVV.

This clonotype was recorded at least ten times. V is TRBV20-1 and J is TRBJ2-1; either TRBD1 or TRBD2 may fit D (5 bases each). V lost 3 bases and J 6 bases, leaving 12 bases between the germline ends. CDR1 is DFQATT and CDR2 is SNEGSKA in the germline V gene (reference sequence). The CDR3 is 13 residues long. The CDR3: CSASQGPSNEQFF. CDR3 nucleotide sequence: TGCAGTGCTAGTCAGGGACCGTCCAATGAGCAGTTCTTC.

The DNA for the CDR3 is TGTGCCAGCAGCCCCCCGGGACAGGGGTTAAGCTACACCTTC. Protein sequence: CASSPPGQGLSYTF. The gene calls are TRBV7-9 and TRBJ1-2, with TRBD1 matching over 10 bases. Per the germline V gene, CDR1 is SEHNR and CDR2 is FQNEAQ (reference sequence). The CDR3 is made up of 14 amino acids. V shed 5 bases and J 9 bases; nucleotides not matched to a gene: 9.

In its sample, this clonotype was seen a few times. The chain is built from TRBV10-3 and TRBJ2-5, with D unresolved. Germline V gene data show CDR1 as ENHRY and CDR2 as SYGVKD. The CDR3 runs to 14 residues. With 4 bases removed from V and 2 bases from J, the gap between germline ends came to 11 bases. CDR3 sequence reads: CAISGSGSQETQYF. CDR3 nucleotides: TGTGCCATCAGTGGATCAGGCAGTCAAGAGACCCAGTACTTC.

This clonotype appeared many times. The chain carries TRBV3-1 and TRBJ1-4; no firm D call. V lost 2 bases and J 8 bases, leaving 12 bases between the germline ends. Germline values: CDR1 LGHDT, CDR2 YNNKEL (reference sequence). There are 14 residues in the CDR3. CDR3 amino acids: CASSQRGSGEKLFF. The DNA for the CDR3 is TGTGCCAGCAGCCAACGGGGAAGTGGGGAAAAACTGTTTTTT.

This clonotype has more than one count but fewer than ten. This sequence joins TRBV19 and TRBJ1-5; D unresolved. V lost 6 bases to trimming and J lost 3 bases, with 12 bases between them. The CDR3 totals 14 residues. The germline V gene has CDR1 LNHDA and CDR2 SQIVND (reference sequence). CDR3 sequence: CASRTQVLNQPQHF. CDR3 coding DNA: TGTGCCAGTAGGACGCAGGTCCTCAATCAGCCCCAGCATTTT. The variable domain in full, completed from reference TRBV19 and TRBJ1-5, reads DGGITQSPKYLFRKEGQNVTLSCEQNLNHDAMYWYRQDPGQGLRLIYYSQIVNDFQKGDIAEGYSVSREKKESFPLTVTSAQKNPTAFYLCASRTQVLNQPQHFGDGTRLSIL.

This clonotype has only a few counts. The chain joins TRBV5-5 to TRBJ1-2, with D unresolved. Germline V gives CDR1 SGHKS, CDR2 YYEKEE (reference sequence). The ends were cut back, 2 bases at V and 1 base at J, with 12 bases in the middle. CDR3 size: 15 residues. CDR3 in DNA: TGTGCCAGCAGCTTTCCGGGAGAACTTAACTATGGCTACACCTTC. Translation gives CASSFPGELNYGYTF.

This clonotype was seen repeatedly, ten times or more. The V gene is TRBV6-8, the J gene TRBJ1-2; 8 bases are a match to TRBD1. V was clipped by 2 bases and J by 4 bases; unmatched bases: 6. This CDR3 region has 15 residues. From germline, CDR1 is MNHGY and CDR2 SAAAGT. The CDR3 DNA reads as TGTGCCAGCAGTTACCCTGGACAGGGACCCTATGGCTACACCTTC. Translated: CASSYPGQGPYGYTF.

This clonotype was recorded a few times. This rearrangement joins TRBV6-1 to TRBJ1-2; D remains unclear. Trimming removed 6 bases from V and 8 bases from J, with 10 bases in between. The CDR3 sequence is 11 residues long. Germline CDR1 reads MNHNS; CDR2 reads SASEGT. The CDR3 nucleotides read TGTGCCAGCAGGGCAGGTGACGGCTACACCTTC. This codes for CASRAGDGYTF.

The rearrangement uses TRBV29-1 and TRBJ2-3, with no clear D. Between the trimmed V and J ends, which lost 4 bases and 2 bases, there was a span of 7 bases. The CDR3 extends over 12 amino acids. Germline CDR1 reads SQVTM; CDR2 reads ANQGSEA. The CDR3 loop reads CSVAGPTDTQYF. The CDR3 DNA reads TGCAGCGTTGCTGGCCCCACAGATACGCAGTATTTT.